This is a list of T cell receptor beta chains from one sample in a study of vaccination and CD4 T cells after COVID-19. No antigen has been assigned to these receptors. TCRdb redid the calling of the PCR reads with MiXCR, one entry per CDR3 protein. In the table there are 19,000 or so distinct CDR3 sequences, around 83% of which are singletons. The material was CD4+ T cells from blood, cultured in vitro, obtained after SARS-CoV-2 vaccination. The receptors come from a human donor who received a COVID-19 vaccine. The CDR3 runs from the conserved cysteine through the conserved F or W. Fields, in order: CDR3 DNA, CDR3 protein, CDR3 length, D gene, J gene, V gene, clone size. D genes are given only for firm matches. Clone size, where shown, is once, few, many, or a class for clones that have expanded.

CDR3 DNA: TGCGCCAGCAGCTTTAGCGGGGGGACCTACAATGAGCAGTTCTTC
CDR3 protein: CASSFSGGTYNEQFF
CDR3 length: 15
D gene: TRBD2
J gene: TRBJ2-1
V gene: TRBV5-1
clone size: once

CDR3 DNA: TGTGCCAGCAGTGAACTACCAGGGGGCGTTATCGAGACCCAGTACTTC
CDR3 protein: CASSELPGGVIETQYF
CDR3 length: 16
D gene: TRBD1
J gene: TRBJ2-5
V gene: TRBV6-1
clone size: NA

CDR3 DNA: TGTGCCAGCAGGAGATACAGGGCGGGAAACACCATATATTTT
CDR3 protein: CASRRYRAGNTIYF
CDR3 length: 14
D gene: NA
J gene: TRBJ1-3
V gene: TRBV7-2
clone size: NA

CDR3 DNA: TGCAGTGCTAGAGACCCCGGTCCCTCCTCCTACAATGAGCAGTTCTTC
CDR3 protein: CSARDPGPSSYNEQFF
CDR3 length: 16
D gene: NA
J gene: TRBJ2-1
V gene: TRBV20-1
clone size: NA

CDR3 DNA: TGTGCCAGCAGCTTACGGACTAGCAAAGAGACCCAGTACTTC
CDR3 protein: CASSLRTSKETQYF
CDR3 length: 14
D gene: TRBD2
J gene: TRBJ2-5
V gene: TRBV11-1
clone size: NA

CDR3 DNA: TGTGCCAGCAGCTTAGGTCTCCGGGACAGTTATAATTCACCCCTCCACTTT
CDR3 protein: CASSLGLRDSYNSPLHF
CDR3 length: 17
D gene: TRBD1
J gene: TRBJ1-6
V gene: TRBV7-9
clone size: NA

CDR3 DNA: TGTGCCAGCAGACGGGACATCGGGGGAAACACCATATATTTT
CDR3 protein: CASRRDIGGNTIYF
CDR3 length: 14
D gene: NA
J gene: TRBJ1-3
V gene: TRBV5-4
clone size: NA

CDR3 DNA: TGTGCCAGCAGTCAGAATGAAAAACTGTTTTTT
CDR3 protein: CASSQNEKLFF
CDR3 length: 11
D gene: NA
J gene: TRBJ1-4
V gene: TRBV6-1
clone size: NA

CDR3 DNA: TGTGCCAGCAGCTTAGTGGTGGGAGCGATCTCTGGGGCCAACGTCCTGACTTTC
CDR3 protein: CASSLVVGAISGANVLTF
CDR3 length: 18
D gene: NA
J gene: TRBJ2-6
V gene: TRBV7-9
clone size: NA

CDR3 DNA: TGCAGTGCAGTAGTTTTGGGCTATGAGCAGTTCTTC
CDR3 protein: CSAVVLGYEQFF
CDR3 length: 12
D gene: NA
J gene: TRBJ2-1
V gene: TRBV20-1
clone size: NA

CDR3 DNA: TGCAGTGCCCTTCGGGGGGCACGCGAGACCCAGTACTTC
CDR3 protein: CSALRGARETQYF
CDR3 length: 13
D gene: NA
J gene: TRBJ2-5
V gene: TRBV20-1
clone size: NA

CDR3 DNA: TGTGCCAGTAGTATCTCCCCGGACAGGGGGTCCCTCAATCAGCCCCAGCATTTT
CDR3 protein: CASSISPDRGSLNQPQHF
CDR3 length: 18
D gene: TRBD1
J gene: TRBJ1-5
V gene: TRBV19
clone size: NA

CDR3 DNA: TGTGCCAGTAGGGGACACGGGGGGTACCAAGAGACCCAGTACTTC
CDR3 protein: CASRGHGGYQETQYF
CDR3 length: 15
D gene: NA
J gene: TRBJ2-5
V gene: TRBV19
clone size: NA

CDR3 DNA: TGTGCCAGCAGAAGGGGGGCCGTGTCAAGTAATTCACCCCTCCACTTT
CDR3 protein: CASRRGAVSSNSPLHF
CDR3 length: 16
D gene: NA
J gene: TRBJ1-6
V gene: TRBV27
clone size: NA

CDR3 DNA: TGTGCCAGCAGCTCTACAGGGGGTCTCACCGGGGAGCTGTTTTTT
CDR3 protein: CASSSTGGLTGELFF
CDR3 length: 15
D gene: TRBD1
J gene: TRBJ2-2
V gene: TRBV7-9
clone size: NA

CDR3 DNA: TGCAGTGTCCGATCCGATCGCACAGATACGCAGTATTTT
CDR3 protein: CSVRSDRTDTQYF
CDR3 length: 13
D gene: NA
J gene: TRBJ2-3
V gene: TRBV20-1
clone size: NA

CDR3 DNA: TGCGCCAGCAGCTTACCCAGGGCAGACTATGGCTACACCTTC
CDR3 protein: CASSLPRADYGYTF
CDR3 length: 14
D gene: NA
J gene: TRBJ1-2
V gene: TRBV5-1
clone size: NA

CDR3 DNA: TGCAGTGCTCCGGGGTACACCGGGGAGCTGTTTTTT
CDR3 protein: CSAPGYTGELFF
CDR3 length: 12
D gene: NA
J gene: TRBJ2-2
V gene: TRBV20-1
clone size: NA

CDR3 DNA: TGTGCCAGCAGTTTGCAGGGAAACTATGGCTACACCTTC
CDR3 protein: CASSLQGNYGYTF
CDR3 length: 13
D gene: NA
J gene: TRBJ1-2
V gene: TRBV28
clone size: NA

CDR3 DNA: TGTGCCAGCAGCCCTAGGGTGGGCGGGGGTACAGATACGCAGTATTTT
CDR3 protein: CASSPRVGGGTDTQYF
CDR3 length: 16
D gene: TRBD2
J gene: TRBJ2-3
V gene: TRBV7-3
clone size: few

CDR3 DNA: TGCGCCAGCCGCTTCGGCGGACGAACAGGGGGCATGAACACTGAAGCTTTCTTT
CDR3 protein: CASRFGGRTGGMNTEAFF
CDR3 length: 18
D gene: TRBD1
J gene: TRBJ1-1
V gene: TRBV5-1
clone size: NA

CDR3 DNA: TGCAGTGCTAGTGTGACTGAAGCTTTCTTT
CDR3 protein: CSASVTEAFF
CDR3 length: 10
D gene: NA
J gene: TRBJ1-1
V gene: TRBV20-1
clone size: NA

CDR3 DNA: TGCAGTGCTAGCGAAACAGGGGGCGGTGATATAAGAGCTTTCTTT
CDR3 protein: CSASETGGGDIRAFF
CDR3 length: 15
D gene: TRBD1
J gene: TRBJ1-1
V gene: TRBV20-1
clone size: NA

CDR3 DNA: TGCAGCGTTGCGGCCGACGTCTATGGCTACACCTTC
CDR3 protein: CSVAADVYGYTF
CDR3 length: 12
D gene: NA
J gene: TRBJ1-2
V gene: TRBV29-1
clone size: NA

CDR3 DNA: TGCAGCGTTTCTTGGGACAGGGGGCGGAAAGGAGGCACAGATACGCAGTATTTT
CDR3 protein: CSVSWDRGRKGGTDTQYF
CDR3 length: 18
D gene: TRBD1
J gene: TRBJ2-3
V gene: TRBV29-1
clone size: NA

CDR3 DNA: TGTGCCAGCAGTCGAGGCAGCAACTCTAACTATGGCTACACCTTC
CDR3 protein: CASSRGSNSNYGYTF
CDR3 length: 15
D gene: NA
J gene: TRBJ1-2
V gene: TRBV2
clone size: NA

CDR3 DNA: TGTGCCAGCAGCTTAGCTAGCGGGGGGGAACATACGCAGTATTTT
CDR3 protein: CASSLASGGEHTQYF
CDR3 length: 15
D gene: TRBD2
J gene: TRBJ2-3
V gene: TRBV7-2
clone size: NA

CDR3 DNA: TGTGCCATCAGTGAGTCGTCGACCGACAGCGGGGCTTTCTTT
CDR3 protein: CAISESSTDSGAFF
CDR3 length: 14
D gene: NA
J gene: TRBJ1-1
V gene: TRBV10-3
clone size: NA